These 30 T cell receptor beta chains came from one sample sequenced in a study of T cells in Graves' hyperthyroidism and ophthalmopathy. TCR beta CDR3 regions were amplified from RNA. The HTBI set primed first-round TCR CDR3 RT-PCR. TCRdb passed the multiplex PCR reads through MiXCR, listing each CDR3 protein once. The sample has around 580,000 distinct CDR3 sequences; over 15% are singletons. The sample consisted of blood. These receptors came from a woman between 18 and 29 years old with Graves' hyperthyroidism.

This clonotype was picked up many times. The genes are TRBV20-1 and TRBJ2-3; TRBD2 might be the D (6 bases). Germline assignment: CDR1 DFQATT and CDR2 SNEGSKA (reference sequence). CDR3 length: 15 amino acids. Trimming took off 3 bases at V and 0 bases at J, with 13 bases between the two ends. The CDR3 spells CSASQSGLSTDTQYF. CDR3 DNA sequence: TGCAGTGCTAGTCAGTCAGGACTAAGCACAGATACGCAGTATTTT.

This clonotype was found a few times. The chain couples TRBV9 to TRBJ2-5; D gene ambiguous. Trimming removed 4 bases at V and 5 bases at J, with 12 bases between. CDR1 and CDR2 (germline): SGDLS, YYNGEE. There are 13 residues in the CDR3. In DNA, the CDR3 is TGTGCCAGCAGCACCGACCCCGGGGAGACCCAGTACTTC. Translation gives CASSTDPGETQYF.

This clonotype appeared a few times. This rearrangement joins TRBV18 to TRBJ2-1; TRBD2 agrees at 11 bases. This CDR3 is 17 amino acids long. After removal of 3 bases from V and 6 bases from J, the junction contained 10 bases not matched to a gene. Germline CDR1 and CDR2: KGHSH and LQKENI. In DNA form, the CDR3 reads TGTGCCAGCTCACCTTTGACTAGCGGGGTTTCTCCCAATGAGCAGTTCTTC. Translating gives CASSPLTSGVSPNEQFF.

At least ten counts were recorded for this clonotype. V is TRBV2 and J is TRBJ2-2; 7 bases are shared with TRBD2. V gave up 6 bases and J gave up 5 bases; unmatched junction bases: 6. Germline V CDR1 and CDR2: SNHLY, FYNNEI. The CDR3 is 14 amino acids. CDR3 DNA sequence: TGTGCCAGCAGCCCGGGGCGGGGGACCGGGGAGCTGTTTTTT. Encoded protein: CASSPGRGTGELFF.

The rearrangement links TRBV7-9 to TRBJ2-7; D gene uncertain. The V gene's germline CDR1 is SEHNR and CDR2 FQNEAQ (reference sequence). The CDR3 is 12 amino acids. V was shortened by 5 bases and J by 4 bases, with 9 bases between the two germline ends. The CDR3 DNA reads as TGTGCCAGCAGCCGAGAGGAGTACGAGCAGTACTTC. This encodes CASSREEYEQYF.

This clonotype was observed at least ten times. The DNA of the CDR3 is TGCGCCAGCCACGGACAGAGTGAGAGTAATGAGCAGTTCTTC. It encodes CASHGQSESNEQFF. The chain recombines TRBV5-1 with TRBJ2-1; D perhaps matches TRBD1 (6 bases). V was cut by 7 bases and J by 7 bases, with 18 bases left in between. CDR3 length equals 14 residues. Germline V lookup: CDR1 SGHRS, CDR2 YFSETQ.

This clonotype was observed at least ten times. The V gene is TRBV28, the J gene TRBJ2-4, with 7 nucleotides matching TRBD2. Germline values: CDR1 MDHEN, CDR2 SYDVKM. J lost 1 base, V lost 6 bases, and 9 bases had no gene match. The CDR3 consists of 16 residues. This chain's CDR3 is CASRFSGNRAKNIQYF. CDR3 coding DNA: TGTGCCAGCAGATTCAGCGGGAACAGGGCCAAAAACATTCAGTACTTC. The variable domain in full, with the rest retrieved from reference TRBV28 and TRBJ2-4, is DVKVTQSSRYLVKRTGEKVFLECVQDMDHENMFWYRQDPGLGLRLIYFSYDVKMKEKGDIPEGYSVSREKKERFSLILESASTNQTSMYLCASRFSGNRAKNIQYFGAGTRLSVL.

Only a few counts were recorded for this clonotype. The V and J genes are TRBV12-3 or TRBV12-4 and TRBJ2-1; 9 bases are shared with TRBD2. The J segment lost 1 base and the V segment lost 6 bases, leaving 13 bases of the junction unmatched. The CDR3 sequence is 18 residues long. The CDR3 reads CASSLLAGFVVSYNEQFF. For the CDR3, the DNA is TGTGCCAGCAGCCTTCTAGCGGGATTTGTTGTTTCCTACAATGAGCAGTTCTTC.

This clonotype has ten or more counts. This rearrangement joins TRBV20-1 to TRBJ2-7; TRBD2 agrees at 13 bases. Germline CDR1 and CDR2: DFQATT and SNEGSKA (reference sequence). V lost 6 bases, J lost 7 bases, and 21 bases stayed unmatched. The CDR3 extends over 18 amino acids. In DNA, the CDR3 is TGCAGTGCGATATCGCTAAGGGCTGGGACTAGCGGGATGAAAGAGCAGTACTTC. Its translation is CSAISLRAGTSGMKEQYF.

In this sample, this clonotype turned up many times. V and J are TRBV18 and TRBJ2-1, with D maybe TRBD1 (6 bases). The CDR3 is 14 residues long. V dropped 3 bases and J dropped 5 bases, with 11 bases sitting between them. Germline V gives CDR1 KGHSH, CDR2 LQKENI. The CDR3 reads CASSPTGTNNEQFF. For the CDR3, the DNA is TGTGCCAGCTCACCCACCGGGACAAACAATGAGCAGTTCTTC.

The chain's CDR3 is CASSETGVGTGANVLTF. The CDR3 bases are TGTGCCAGCAGTGAAACTGGGGTGGGGACTGGGGCCAACGTCCTGACTTTC. This chain connects TRBV6-1 to TRBJ2-6; D is unclear. V shed 2 bases and J shed 2 bases, with 13 bases lying between them. Germline V CDR1 and CDR2: MNHNS, SASEGT. The CDR3 is 17 residues long.

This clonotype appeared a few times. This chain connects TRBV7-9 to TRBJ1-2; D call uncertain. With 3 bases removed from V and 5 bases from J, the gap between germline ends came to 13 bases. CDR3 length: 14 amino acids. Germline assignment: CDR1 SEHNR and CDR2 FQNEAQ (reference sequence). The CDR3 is CASSFRTATYGYTF. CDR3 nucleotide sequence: TGTGCCAGCAGCTTTAGGACGGCGACTTATGGCTACACCTTC. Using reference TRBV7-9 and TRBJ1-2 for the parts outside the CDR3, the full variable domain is DTGVSQNPRHKITKRGQNVTFRCDPISEHNRLYWYRQTLGQGPEFLTYFQNEAQLEKSRLLSDRFSAERPKGSFSTLEIQRTEQGDSAMYLCASSFRTATYGYTFGSGTRLTVV.

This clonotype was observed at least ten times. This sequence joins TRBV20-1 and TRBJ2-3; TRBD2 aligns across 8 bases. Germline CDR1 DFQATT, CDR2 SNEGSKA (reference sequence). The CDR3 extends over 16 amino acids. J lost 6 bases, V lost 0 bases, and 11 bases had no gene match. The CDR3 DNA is TGCAGTGCTAGAGATCACGCGCGGGAGGTTGCGGATACGCAGTATTTT. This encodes CSARDHAREVADTQYF.

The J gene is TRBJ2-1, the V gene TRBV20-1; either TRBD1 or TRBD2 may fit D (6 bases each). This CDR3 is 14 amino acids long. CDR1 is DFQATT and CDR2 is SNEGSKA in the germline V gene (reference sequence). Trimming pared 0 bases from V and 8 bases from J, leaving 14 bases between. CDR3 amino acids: CSAREWGRGDEQFF. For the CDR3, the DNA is TGCAGTGCTAGAGAATGGGGGCGCGGGGATGAGCAGTTCTTC.

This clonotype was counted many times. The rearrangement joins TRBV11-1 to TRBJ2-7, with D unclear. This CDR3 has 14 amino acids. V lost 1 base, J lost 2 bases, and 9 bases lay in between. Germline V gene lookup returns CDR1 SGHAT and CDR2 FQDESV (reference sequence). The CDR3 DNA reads TGTGCCAGCAGCTTAGAGTTAGGAGCCTACGAGCAGTACTTC. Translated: CASSLELGAYEQYF.

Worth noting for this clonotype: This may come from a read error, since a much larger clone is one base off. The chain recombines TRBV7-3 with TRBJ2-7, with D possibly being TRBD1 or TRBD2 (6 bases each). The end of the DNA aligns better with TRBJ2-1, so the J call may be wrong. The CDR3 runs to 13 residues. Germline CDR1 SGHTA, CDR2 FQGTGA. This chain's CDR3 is CASSHPGGYEQFF. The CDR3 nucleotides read TGCGCCAGCAGCCACCCCGGGGGCTACGAGCAGTTCTTC.

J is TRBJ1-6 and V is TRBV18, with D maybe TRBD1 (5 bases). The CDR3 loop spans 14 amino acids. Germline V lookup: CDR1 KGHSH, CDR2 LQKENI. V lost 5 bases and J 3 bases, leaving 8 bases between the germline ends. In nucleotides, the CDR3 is TGTGCCAGCTCAGGGACGGACTATAATTCACCCCTCCACTTT. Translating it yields CASSGTDYNSPLHF.

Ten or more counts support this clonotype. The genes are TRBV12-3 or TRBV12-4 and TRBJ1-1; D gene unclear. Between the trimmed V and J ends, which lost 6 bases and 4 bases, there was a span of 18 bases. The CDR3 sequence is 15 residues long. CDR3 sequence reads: CASSLLTVRATEAFF. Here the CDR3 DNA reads TGTGCCAGCAGCCTCTTGACGGTCCGGGCCACTGAAGCTTTCTTT.

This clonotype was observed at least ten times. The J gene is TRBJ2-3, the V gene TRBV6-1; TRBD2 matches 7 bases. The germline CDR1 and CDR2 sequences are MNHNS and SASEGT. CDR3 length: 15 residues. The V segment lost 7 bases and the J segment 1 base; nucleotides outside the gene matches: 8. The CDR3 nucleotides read TGTGCCAGCACCTTGGGGCTAGCGGGCACAGATACGCAGTATTTT. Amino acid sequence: CASTLGLAGTDTQYF.

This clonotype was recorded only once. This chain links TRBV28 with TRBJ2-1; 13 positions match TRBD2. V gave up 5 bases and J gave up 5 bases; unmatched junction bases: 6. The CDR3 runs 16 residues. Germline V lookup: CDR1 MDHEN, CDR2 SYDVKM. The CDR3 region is CASSQWTSGRNNEQFF. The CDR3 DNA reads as TGTGCCAGCAGTCAATGGACTAGCGGGAGAAACAATGAGCAGTTCTTC.

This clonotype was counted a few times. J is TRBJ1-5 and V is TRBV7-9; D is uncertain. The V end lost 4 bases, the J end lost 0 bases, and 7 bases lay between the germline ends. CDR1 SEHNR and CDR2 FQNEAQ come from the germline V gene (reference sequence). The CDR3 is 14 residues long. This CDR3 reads CASSSPGSNQPQHF. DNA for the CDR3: TGTGCCAGCAGCTCTCCGGGTAGCAATCAGCCCCAGCATTTT.

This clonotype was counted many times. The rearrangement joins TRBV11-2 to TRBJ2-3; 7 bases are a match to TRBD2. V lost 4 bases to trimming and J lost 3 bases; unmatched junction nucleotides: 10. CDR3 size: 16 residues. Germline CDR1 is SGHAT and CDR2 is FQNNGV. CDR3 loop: CASSSPLAGVTDTQYF. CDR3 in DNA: TGTGCCAGCAGCTCCCCGCTGGCGGGAGTTACAGATACGCAGTATTTT. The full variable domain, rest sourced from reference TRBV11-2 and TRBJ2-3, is EAGVAQSPRYKIIEKRQSVAFWCNPISGHATLYWYQQILGQGPKLLIQFQNNGVVDDSQLPKDRFSAERLKGVDSTLKIQPAKLEDSAVYLCASSSPLAGVTDTQYFGPGTRLTVL.

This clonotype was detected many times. The CDR3 loop is CSVDDTGELFF. The CDR3 bases are TGCAGCGTCGACGACACCGGGGAGCTGTTTTTT. The rearrangement links TRBV29-1 to TRBJ2-2; D uncertain. CDR1 is SQVTM and CDR2 is ANQGSEA in the germline V gene. This CDR3 comprises 11 residues. Trimming removed 6 bases from V and 3 bases from J, with 5 bases in between.

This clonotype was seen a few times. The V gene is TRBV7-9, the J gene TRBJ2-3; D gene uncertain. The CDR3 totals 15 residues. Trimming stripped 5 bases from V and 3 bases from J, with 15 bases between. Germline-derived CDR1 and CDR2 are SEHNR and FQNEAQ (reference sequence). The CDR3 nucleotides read TGTGCCAGCAGCCCCGCGGAGATCTCAACAGATACGCAGTATTTT. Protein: CASSPAEISTDTQYF.

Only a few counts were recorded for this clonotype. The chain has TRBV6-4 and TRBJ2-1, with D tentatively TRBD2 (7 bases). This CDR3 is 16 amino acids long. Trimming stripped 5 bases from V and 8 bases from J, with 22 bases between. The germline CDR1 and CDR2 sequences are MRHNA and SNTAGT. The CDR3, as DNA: TGTGCCAGCAGTCCTCGCGCGGGGGCCGGTTTTTATGAGCAGTTCTTC. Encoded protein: CASSPRAGAGFYEQFF.

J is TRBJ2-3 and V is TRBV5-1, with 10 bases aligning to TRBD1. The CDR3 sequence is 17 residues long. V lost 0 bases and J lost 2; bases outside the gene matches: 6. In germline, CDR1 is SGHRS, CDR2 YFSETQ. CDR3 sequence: CASSLGGQGLSTDTQYF. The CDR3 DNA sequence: TGCGCCAGCAGCTTGGGGGGACAGGGGTTATCCACAGATACGCAGTATTTT.

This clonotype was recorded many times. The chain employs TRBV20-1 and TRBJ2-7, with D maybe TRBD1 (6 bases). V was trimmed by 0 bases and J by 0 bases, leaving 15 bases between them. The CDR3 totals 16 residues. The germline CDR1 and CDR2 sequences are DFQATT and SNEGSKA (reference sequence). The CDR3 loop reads CSARDSVDRHSYEQYF. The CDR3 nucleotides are TGCAGTGCTAGAGATTCGGTTGACAGGCACTCCTACGAGCAGTACTTC.

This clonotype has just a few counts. CDR3 in DNA: TGTGCCACCAGCAGATACCCGGGACAGGGGGCAGATACGCAGTATTTT. This gives the protein CATSRYPGQGADTQYF. The rearrangement links TRBV15 to TRBJ2-3, with 11 bases fitting TRBD1. CDR3 length equals 16 residues. Germline V lookup: CDR1 LNHNV, CDR2 YYDKDF (reference sequence). J gave up 4 bases and V 2 bases, and 5 bases lay outside the gene matches.

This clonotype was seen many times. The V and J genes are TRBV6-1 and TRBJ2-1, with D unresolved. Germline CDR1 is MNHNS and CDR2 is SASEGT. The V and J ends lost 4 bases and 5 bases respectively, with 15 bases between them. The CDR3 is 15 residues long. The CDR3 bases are TGTGCCAGCAGTGCCCCGATAGTGGAACACAATGAGCAGTTCTTC. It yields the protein CASSAPIVEHNEQFF.

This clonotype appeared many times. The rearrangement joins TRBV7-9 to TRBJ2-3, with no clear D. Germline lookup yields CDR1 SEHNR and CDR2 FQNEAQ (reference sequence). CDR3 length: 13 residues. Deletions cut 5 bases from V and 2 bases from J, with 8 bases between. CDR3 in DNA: TGTGCCAGCAGCCCCCGGACCACAGATACGCAGTATTTT. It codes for CASSPRTTDTQYF. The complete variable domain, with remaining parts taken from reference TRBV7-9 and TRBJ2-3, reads DTGVSQNPRHKITKRGQNVTFRCDPISEHNRLYWYRQTLGQGPEFLTYFQNEAQLEKSRLLSDRFSAERPKGSFSTLEIQRTEQGDSAMYLCASSPRTTDTQYFGPGTRLTVL.